Below, 21 T cell receptor beta chains from the same sample are listed, as sequenced in a study of cytomegalovirus exposure and HLA in healthy donors. The PCR contained 60 Vbeta and 13 Jbeta primers. Only in-frame clones appear in the TCRdb table, and some are missing; sequencing was by immunoSEQ multiplex PCR. The sample lists some 140,000 clones, roughly 80% seen once, with 9.5% to 15% in the top ten. Sequences were obtained from PBMCs. These receptor sequences come from a man under 40 in good health and CMV-seropositive.

The rearrangement uses TRBV19 and TRBJ1-4; a weak D match, TRBD1 (6 bases). The germline CDR1 and CDR2 sequences are LNHDA and SQIVND (reference sequence). V was shortened by 5 bases and J by 7 bases, with 17 bases between the two germline ends. CDR3 length: 15 residues. The CDR3 region has the DNA TGTGCCAGTAGTGTTGCGGGGGCTGGAGGTGAAAAACTGTTTTTT. Translation: CASSVAGAGGEKLFF.

The chain uses TRBV15 and TRBJ2-1; 9 positions agree with TRBD1. The trim removed 3 bases at V and 7 bases at J, leaving 1 base unmatched. The CDR3 totals 13 residues. Germline assignment: CDR1 LNHNV and CDR2 YYDKDF (reference sequence). CDR3 amino acids: CATSRDRGNEQFF. In DNA, the CDR3 is TGTGCCACCAGCAGGGACAGGGGAAATGAGCAGTTCTTC.

The chain carries TRBV10-3 and TRBJ2-7; 9 nucleotides align to TRBD1. V was clipped by 6 bases and J by 6 bases; unmatched bases: 12. Germline V lookup: CDR1 ENHRY, CDR2 SYGVKD. CDR3 size: 15 residues. The CDR3 nucleotides are TGTGCCATCAGCCCCAACCGGGACAGGGCGACCGAGCAGTACTTC. This gives the protein CAISPNRDRATEQYF.

V is TRBV2 and J is TRBJ2-4, with TRBD1 as a possible D gene (6 bases). V dropped 7 bases and J dropped 4 bases, with 17 bases sitting between them. Per germline, CDR1 SNHLY and CDR2 FYNNEI. CDR3 length: 15 residues. For the CDR3, the DNA is TGTGCCAGCAACGTTGCGACAGGAATTAAAAACATTCAGTACTTC. Translation gives CASNVATGIKNIQYF.

The V gene is TRBV6-5, the J gene TRBJ1-1; 8 positions agree with TRBD1. Germline assignment: CDR1 MNHEY and CDR2 SVGAGI. V lost 2 bases to trimming and J lost 2 bases; unmatched junction nucleotides: 4. The CDR3 has 15 residues. CDR3 DNA sequence: TGTGCCAGCAGTTACCAAGGACAGGGAAACACTGAAGCTTTCTTT. Protein product: CASSYQGQGNTEAFF.

This chain connects TRBV6-4 to TRBJ1-2; D is possibly TRBD1 (6 bases). The germline CDR1 and CDR2 sequences are MRHNA and SNTAGT. V lost 0 bases and J lost 4, with 9 bases in between. The CDR3 loop spans 14 amino acids. CDR3 nucleotides: TGTGCCAGCAGTGACTCGTACAGGGTCTATGGCTACACCTTC. Translating it yields CASSDSYRVYGYTF.

This clone was detected a few times. The CDR3 protein is CASSALGGIGSNEQFF. Here the CDR3 DNA reads TGTGCCAGTAGTGCACTGGGAGGGATTGGGTCCAATGAGCAGTTCTTC. The rearrangement links TRBV19 to TRBJ2-1, with 7 bases lining up with TRBD2. The V gene's germline CDR1 is LNHDA and CDR2 SQIVND (reference sequence). The J segment lost 6 bases and the V segment lost 5 bases, leaving 13 bases of the junction unmatched. The CDR3 covers 16 residues.

The genes are TRBV5-1 and TRBJ2-7; 9 nucleotides agree with TRBD1. The length of the CDR3 is 16 residues. Germline V CDR1 and CDR2: SGHRS, YFSETQ. Trimming cost V 4 bases and J 0 bases; bases outside gene matches: 8. CDR3 protein: CASSKGRDRVSYEQYF. In DNA form, the CDR3 reads TGCGCCAGCAGCAAGGGCCGGGACAGGGTCTCCTACGAGCAGTACTTC. The full variable domain, in which reference TRBV5-1 and TRBJ2-7 provide the parts outside the CDR3, is KAGVTQTPRYLIKTRGQQVTLSCSPISGHRSVSWYQQTPGQGLQFLFEYFSETQRNKGNFPGRFSGRQFSNSRSEMNVSTLELGDSALYLCASSKGRDRVSYEQYFGPGTRLTVT.

This sequence joins TRBV7-9 and TRBJ2-1, with D perhaps TRBD1 (6 bases). V gave up 5 bases and J gave up 7 bases, with 21 bases separating them. This CDR3 is 16 amino acids long. Germline CDR1 is SEHNR and CDR2 is FQNEAQ (reference sequence). The CDR3 here is CASSPGRGKGSNEQFF. The CDR3, as DNA: TGTGCCAGCAGCCCAGGTAGGGGGAAAGGGTCGAATGAGCAGTTCTTC.

The sample holds one count of this clone. J is TRBJ1-2 and V is TRBV4-1; D unclear. The V gene lost 2 bases and the J gene lost 2 bases, with 9 bases spanning the gap. The V gene's germline CDR1 is MGHRA and CDR2 YSYEKL. The CDR3 extends over 14 amino acids. The CDR3 is CASSQPQQNYGYTF. CDR3 nucleotide sequence: TGCGCCAGCAGCCAACCCCAACAGAACTATGGCTACACCTTC.

The chain uses TRBV27 and TRBJ1-5; D call uncertain. This CDR3 has 12 amino acids. V lost 2 bases, J lost 15 bases, and 14 bases lay in between. Germline V lookup: CDR1 MNHEY, CDR2 SMNVEV (reference sequence). CDR3 in amino acids: CASSLGGSGWHF. The CDR3 nucleotides read TGTGCCAGCAGTTTAGGTGGTAGCGGCTGGCATTTT.

J is TRBJ2-1 and V is TRBV6-1, with 9 bases that match TRBD1. Germline lookup yields CDR1 MNHNS and CDR2 SASEGT. The CDR3 runs 15 residues. Unmatched junction bases numbered 6, after V lost 7 bases and J lost 2 bases. CDR3 sequence (DNA): TGTGCCAGCACTGGGGGACAGGGCACCTACAATGAGCAGTTCTTC. Protein sequence: CASTGGQGTYNEQFF.

The chain combines TRBV4-1 with TRBJ1-2; D gene ambiguous. The germline gives CDR1 MGHRA, CDR2 YSYEKL. Trimming left V 1 base short and J 8 bases short, with 14 bases between. CDR3 length: 14 residues. CDR3 protein: CASSQAGVSMGYTF. The CDR3, as DNA: TGCGCCAGCAGCCAAGCGGGAGTTTCAATGGGCTACACCTTC.

The chain couples TRBV7-9 to TRBJ1-5; 7 bases are shared with TRBD1. The CDR3 totals 14 residues. Trimming took 5 bases from V and 3 from J; bases not matched to a gene: 4. CDR1 is SEHNR and CDR2 is FQNEAQ in the germline V gene (reference sequence). CDR3 DNA: TGTGCCAGCAGCCGGGGACAGCACAATCAGCCCCAGCATTTT. Protein product: CASSRGQHNQPQHF. The whole variable domain, remainder taken from reference TRBV7-9 and TRBJ1-5, is DTGVSQNPRHKITKRGQNVTFRCDPISEHNRLYWYRQTLGQGPEFLTYFQNEAQLEKSRLLSDRFSAERPKGSFSTLEIQRTEQGDSAMYLCASSRGQHNQPQHFGDGTRLSIL.

J is TRBJ2-4 and V is TRBV15, with D maybe TRBD2 (6 bases). The length of the CDR3 is 15 residues. The V end lost 3 bases, the J end lost 0 bases, and 9 bases lay between the germline ends. The V gene's germline CDR1 is LNHNV and CDR2 YYDKDF (reference sequence). The CDR3 loop is CATSRGGLAKNIQYF. The CDR3 DNA reads TGTGCCACCAGCAGGGGAGGCCTAGCCAAAAACATTCAGTACTTC.

This clone was picked up a small number of times. The chain couples TRBV19 to TRBJ1-5, with 11 bases aligning to TRBD1. Germline V gene lookup returns CDR1 LNHDA and CDR2 SQIVND (reference sequence). The CDR3 spans 14 residues. With 5 bases clipped from V and 6 bases from J, the junction kept 3 bases outside the gene matches. The CDR3 DNA is TGTGCCAGTAGTTGGACAGGGGGCCTTCAGCCCCAGCATTTT. This codes for CASSWTGGLQPQHF. The entire variable domain, with the rest obtained from reference TRBV19 and TRBJ1-5, is as follows: DGGITQSPKYLFRKEGQNVTLSCEQNLNHDAMYWYRQDPGQGLRLIYYSQIVNDFQKGDIAEGYSVSREKKESFPLTVTSAQKNPTAFYLCASSWTGGLQPQHFGDGTRLSIL.

This sequence joins TRBV5-1 and TRBJ2-2, with D possibly matching TRBD1 (6 bases). CDR3 length: 14 residues. Trimming removed 0 bases from V and 6 bases from J, with 9 bases in between. Germline CDR1 reads SGHRS; CDR2 reads YFSETQ. The CDR3 nucleotides read TGCGCCAGCAGCTTGGGGCAGGGGTCCGGGGAGCTGTTTTTT. Its protein product is CASSLGQGSGELFF. The variable domain in full, with the rest retrieved from reference TRBV5-1 and TRBJ2-2, is KAGVTQTPRYLIKTRGQQVTLSCSPISGHRSVSWYQQTPGQGLQFLFEYFSETQRNKGNFPGRFSGRQFSNSRSEMNVSTLELGDSALYLCASSLGQGSGELFFGEGSRLTVL.

A single count supports this clone. V is TRBV28 and J is TRBJ2-7; possibly TRBD1 for D (6 bases). Per the germline V gene, CDR1 is MDHEN and CDR2 is SYDVKM. The CDR3 spans 13 residues. V was cut by 5 bases and J by 0 bases, with 8 bases left in between. CDR3 region: CASSDRSSYEQYF. Here the CDR3 DNA reads TGTGCCAGCAGTGACAGGAGCTCCTACGAGCAGTACTTC.

The gene calls are TRBV4-1 and TRBJ2-7; 7 bases match TRBD1. This CDR3 comprises 15 residues. V lost 3 bases to trimming and J lost 2 bases; unmatched junction nucleotides: 7. The germline V gene has CDR1 MGHRA and CDR2 YSYEKL. The CDR3 here is CASSQATGPTYEQYF. The CDR3 DNA sequence: TGCGCCAGCAGCCAGGCGACAGGGCCCACCTACGAGCAGTACTTC.

The gene calls are TRBV9 and TRBJ1-5, with D unresolved. Germline V CDR1 and CDR2: SGDLS, YYNGEE. Trimming pared 3 bases from V and 7 bases from J, leaving 11 bases between. This CDR3 has 13 amino acids. The CDR3 DNA reads as TGTGCCAGCAGCGCCGACGTCGGGCAGCCCCAGCATTTT. The encoded protein is CASSADVGQPQHF.

This clone was found a few times. The chain carries TRBV6-5 and TRBJ1-6; 7 bases agree with TRBD1. The length of the CDR3 is 14 residues. Germline lookup yields CDR1 MNHEY and CDR2 SVGAGI. The junction had 6 bases not matched to a gene; V was cut back by 8 bases and J by 5 bases. CDR3 in amino acids: CASRRTGDNSPLHF. The DNA of the CDR3 is TGTGCCAGCCGGAGGACAGGAGATAATTCACCCCTCCACTTT.